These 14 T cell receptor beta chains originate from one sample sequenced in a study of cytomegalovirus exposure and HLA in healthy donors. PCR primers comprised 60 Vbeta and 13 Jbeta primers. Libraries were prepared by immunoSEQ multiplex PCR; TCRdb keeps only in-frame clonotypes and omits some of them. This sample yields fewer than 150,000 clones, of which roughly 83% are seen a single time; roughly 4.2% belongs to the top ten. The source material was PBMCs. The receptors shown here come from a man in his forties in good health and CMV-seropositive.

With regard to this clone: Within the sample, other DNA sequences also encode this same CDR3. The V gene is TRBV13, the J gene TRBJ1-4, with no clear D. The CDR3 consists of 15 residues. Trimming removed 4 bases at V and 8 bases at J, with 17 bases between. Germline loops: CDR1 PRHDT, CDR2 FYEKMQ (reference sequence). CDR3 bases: TGTGCCAGCAGCTCATTTACACATGGCCCGGAAAAACTGTTTTTT. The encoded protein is CASSSFTHGPEKLFF.

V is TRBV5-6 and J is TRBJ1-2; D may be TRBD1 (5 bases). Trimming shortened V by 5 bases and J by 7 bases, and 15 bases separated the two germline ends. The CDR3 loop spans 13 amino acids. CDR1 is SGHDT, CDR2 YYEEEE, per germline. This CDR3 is CASSFGGGIGYTF. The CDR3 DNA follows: TGTGCCAGCAGTTTCGGTGGGGGGATTGGCTACACCTTC.

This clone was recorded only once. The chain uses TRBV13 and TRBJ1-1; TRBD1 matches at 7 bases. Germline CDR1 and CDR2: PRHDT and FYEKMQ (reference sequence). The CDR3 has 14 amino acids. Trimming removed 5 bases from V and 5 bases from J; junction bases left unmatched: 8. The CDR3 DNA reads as TGTGCCAGCAGCCGTGGACAGGCTGGGACTGAAGCTTTCTTT. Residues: CASSRGQAGTEAFF. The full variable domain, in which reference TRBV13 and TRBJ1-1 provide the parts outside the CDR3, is AAGVIQSPRHLIKEKRETATLKCYPIPRHDTVYWYQQGPGQDPQFLISFYEKMQSDKGSIPDRFSAQQFSDYHSELNMSSLELGDSALYFCASSRGQAGTEAFFGQGTRLTVV.

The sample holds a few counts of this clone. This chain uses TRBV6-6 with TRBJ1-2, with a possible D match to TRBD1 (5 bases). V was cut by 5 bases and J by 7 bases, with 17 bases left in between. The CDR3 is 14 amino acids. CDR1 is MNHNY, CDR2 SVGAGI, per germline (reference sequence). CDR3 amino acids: CASSTFGGWGGYTF. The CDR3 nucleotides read TGTGCCAGCAGTACATTCGGGGGTTGGGGTGGCTACACCTTC.

CDR3 region: CASSQDLVQGVLSYGYTF. DNA for the CDR3: TGCGCCAGCAGCCAAGATCTGGTGCAGGGGGTGCTTAGCTATGGCTACACCTTC. The chain has TRBV4-3 and TRBJ1-2; 7 positions agree with TRBD1. Trimming removed 0 bases from V and 4 bases from J; junction bases left unmatched: 14. The CDR3 has 18 amino acids. Germline values: CDR1 LGHNA, CDR2 YSLEER.

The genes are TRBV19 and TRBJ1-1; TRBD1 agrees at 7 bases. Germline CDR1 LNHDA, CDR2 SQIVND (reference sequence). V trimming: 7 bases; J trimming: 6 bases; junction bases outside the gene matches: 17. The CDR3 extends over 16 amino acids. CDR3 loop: CASKKTRQGIFAEAFF. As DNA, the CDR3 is TGTGCCAGTAAAAAGACCCGACAGGGCATATTCGCTGAAGCTTTCTTT.

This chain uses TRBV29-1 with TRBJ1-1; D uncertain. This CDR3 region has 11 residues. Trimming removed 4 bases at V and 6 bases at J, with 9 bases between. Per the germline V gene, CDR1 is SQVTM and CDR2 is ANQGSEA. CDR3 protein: CSVGKGAEAFF. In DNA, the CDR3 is TGCAGCGTTGGTAAAGGAGCTGAAGCTTTCTTT.

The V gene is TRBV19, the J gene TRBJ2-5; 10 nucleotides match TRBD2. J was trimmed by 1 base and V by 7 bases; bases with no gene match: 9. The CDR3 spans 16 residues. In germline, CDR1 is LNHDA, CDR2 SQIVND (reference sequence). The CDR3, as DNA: TGTGCCAGTACCTCCCGGGCTAGCGGGAGCCAAGAGACCCAGTACTTC. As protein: CASTSRASGSQETQYF.

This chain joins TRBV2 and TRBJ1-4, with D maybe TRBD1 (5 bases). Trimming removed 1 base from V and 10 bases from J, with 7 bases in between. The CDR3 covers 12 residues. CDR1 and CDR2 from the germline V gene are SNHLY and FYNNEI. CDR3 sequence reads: CASSEGRGKLFF. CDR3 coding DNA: TGTGCCAGCAGTGAAGGAAGGGGAAAACTGTTTTTT. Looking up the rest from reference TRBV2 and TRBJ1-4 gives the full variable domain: EPEVTQTPSHQVTQMGQEVILRCVPISNHLYFYWYRQILGQKVEFLVSFYNNEISEKSEIFDDQFSVERPDGSNFTLKIRSTKLEDSAMYFCASSEGRGKLFFGSGTQLSVL.

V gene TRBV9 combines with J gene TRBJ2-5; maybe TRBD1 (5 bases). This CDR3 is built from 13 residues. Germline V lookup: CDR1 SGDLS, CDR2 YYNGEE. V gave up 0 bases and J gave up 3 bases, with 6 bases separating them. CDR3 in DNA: TGTGCCAGCAGCGTAGCAGGGAAAGAGACCCAGTACTTC. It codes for CASSVAGKETQYF.

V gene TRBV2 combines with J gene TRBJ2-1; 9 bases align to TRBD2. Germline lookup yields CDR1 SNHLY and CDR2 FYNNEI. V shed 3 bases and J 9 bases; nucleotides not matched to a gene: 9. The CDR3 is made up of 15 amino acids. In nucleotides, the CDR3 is TGTGCCAGCAGTGATGCGGGAGGGCATTTCGGTGAGCAGTTCTTC. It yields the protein CASSDAGGHFGEQFF.

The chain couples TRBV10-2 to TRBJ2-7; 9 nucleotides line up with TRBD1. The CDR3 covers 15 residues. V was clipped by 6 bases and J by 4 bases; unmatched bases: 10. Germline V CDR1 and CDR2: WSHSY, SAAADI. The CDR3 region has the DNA TGCGCCAGCAGGGATATCGACAGGGGGTCTTACGAGCAGTACTTC. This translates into CASRDIDRGSYEQYF.

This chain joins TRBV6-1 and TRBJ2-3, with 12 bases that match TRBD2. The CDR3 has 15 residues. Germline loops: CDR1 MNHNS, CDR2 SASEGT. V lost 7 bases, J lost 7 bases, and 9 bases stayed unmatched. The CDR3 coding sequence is TGTGCCAGCATCCCCGGACTAGCGGGGATTTATACGCAGTATTTT. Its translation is CASIPGLAGIYTQYF.

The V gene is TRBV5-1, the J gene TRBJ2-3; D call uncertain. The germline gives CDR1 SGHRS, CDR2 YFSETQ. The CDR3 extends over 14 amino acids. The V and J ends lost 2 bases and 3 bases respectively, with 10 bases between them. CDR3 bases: TGCGCCAGCAGCTTAGAGAGTCCGACAGATACGCAGTATTTT. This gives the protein CASSLESPTDTQYF.